This is a list of T cell receptor beta chains from one sample in a study of sequential checkpoint blockade in melanoma. Sequenced by immunoSEQ multiplex PCR; TCRdb stores in-frame clones only, minus some. The sample has around 11,000 clones, approximately 82% seen once. The material was CD8+ T cells sorted from blood (inferred from file names), obtained from a patient given nivolumab and ipilimumab in sequence. These receptors were taken from a human donor with melanoma. CDR3s include the opening cysteine and the closing phenylalanine or tryptophan. Fields, in order: J gene, clone size, V gene, CDR3 protein. Clone sizes are given selectively: once, few, many, or a class where the clone is expanded.

>TRBJ2-7|.|TRBV6-5
CASSYSRTSGDDEQYF
>TRBJ2-1|once|TRBV27
CASSFVGTSINEQFF
>TRBJ1-2|.|TRBV4-3
CASSQERLTNDGYTF
>TRBJ2-7|few|TRBV7-6
CASSVNRDLHYEQYF
>TRBJ2-1|.|TRBV7-9
CASSPLLGRASEQFF
>TRBJ2-7|once|TRBV4-2
CASSQELLAVYEQYF
>TRBJ2-2|once|TRBV30
CAWMREIANTGELFF
>TRBJ2-3|.|TRBV29-1
CSVVGQDINPDTQYF
>TRBJ2-7|.|TRBV4-3
CASSQDNGQGGYEQYF
>TRBJ2-5|few|TRBV7-3
CASSVAGEGGGETQYF
>TRBJ2-3|.|TRBV9
CASSVDLAGLADTQYF
>TRBJ2-1|.|TRBV7-9
CASSPPRGPEDFF
>TRBJ2-6|.|TRBV19
CASSVQTSGANVLTF
>TRBJ2-7|.|TRBV28
CASSFFGGGTYEQYF
>TRBJ2-1|.|TRBV6-1
CASQTSVYYNEQFF
>TRBJ2-2|medium-sized|TRBV28
CASSLPSGNTGELFF
>TRBJ2-7|.|TRBV5-6
CASSLTTGAYEQYF
>TRBJ1-1|once|TRBV10-3
CAISAPGQNTEAFF
>TRBJ1-3|.|TRBV18
CASSPPGGSGNTIYF
>TRBJ2-5|.|TRBV28
CASSFSLGEGETQYF
>TRBJ1-1|.|TRBV7-6
CASSLATGNTEAFF
>TRBJ2-7|.|TRBV19
CASSIGTGLSYEQYF
>TRBJ1-2|.|TRBV19
CASSAGGGGYGYTF
>TRBJ2-1|once|TRBV6-5
CASSRGLYNEQFF
>TRBJ1-6|.|TRBV27
CASSFGGFNSPLHF
>TRBJ1-5|.|TRBV27
CASSLGTAFNQPQHF
>TRBJ2-1|.|TRBV5-1
CASSLGGNEQFF
>TRBJ2-5|.|TRBV27
CASREEVSQETQYF
>TRBJ1-5|.|TRBV10-2
CASSEGEDNQPQHF
>TRBJ2-3|.|TRBV9
CASSVSGKLDTQYF
>TRBJ1-2|few|TRBV4-1
CASSQAPGGYGYTF
>TRBJ2-1|.|TRBV2
CASTQSSGTSYNEQFF
>TRBJ1-2|few|TRBV5-1
CASSPTGGAYGYTF
>TRBJ1-5|.|TRBV27
CASSLLQGGEPQHF
>TRBJ1-6|.|TRBV6-5
CASTLDLGDSPLHF